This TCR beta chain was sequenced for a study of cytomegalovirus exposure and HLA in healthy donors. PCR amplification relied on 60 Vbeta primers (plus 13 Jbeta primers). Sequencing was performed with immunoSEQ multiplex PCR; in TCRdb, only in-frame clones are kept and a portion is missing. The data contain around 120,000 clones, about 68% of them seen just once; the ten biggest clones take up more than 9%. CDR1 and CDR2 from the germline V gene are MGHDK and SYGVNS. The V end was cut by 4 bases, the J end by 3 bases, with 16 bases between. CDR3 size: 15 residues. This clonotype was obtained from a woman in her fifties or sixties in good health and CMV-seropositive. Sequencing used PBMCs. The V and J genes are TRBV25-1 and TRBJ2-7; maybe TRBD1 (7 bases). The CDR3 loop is CASSGDSTGVYEQYF. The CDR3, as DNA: TGTGCCAGCAGTGGGGACTCAACAGGGGTCTACGAGCAGTACTTC.